The 32 T cell receptor beta chains given below trace back to one sample, sequenced in a study of blood T cell repertoires in COVID-19. Assay: immunoSEQ multiplex PCR; the TCRdb copy retains only in-frame clones and omits some. The sample holds over 50,000 clones; 65% to 90% are singletons and the top ten take 10%. The sequencing input was peripheral blood. The receptors derive from a human donor in a cohort sampled during active COVID-19.

This chain uses TRBV19 with TRBJ1-6; TRBD1 might be the D (6 bases). Germline CDR1 reads LNHDA; CDR2 reads SQIVND (reference sequence). V was clipped by 4 bases and J by 10 bases, with 14 bases between them. The CDR3 loop spans 14 amino acids. The CDR3 reads CASSKQGGESPLHF. DNA of the CDR3: TGTGCCAGTAGTAAACAGGGAGGGGAATCACCCCTCCACTTT. Looking up the rest from reference TRBV19 and TRBJ1-6 gives the full variable domain: DGGITQSPKYLFRKEGQNVTLSCEQNLNHDAMYWYRQDPGQGLRLIYYSQIVNDFQKGDIAEGYSVSREKKESFPLTVTSAQKNPTAFYLCASSKQGGESPLHFGNGTRLTVT.

The chain carries TRBV13 and TRBJ2-1; D perhaps matches TRBD2 (6 bases). V gave up 0 bases and J gave up 7 bases, with 10 bases separating them. The CDR3 extends over 14 amino acids. The germline gives CDR1 PRHDT, CDR2 FYEKMQ (reference sequence). CDR3 DNA sequence: TGTGCCAGCAGCTTAGGGGGCCGGGGGAATGAGCAGTTCTTC. As protein: CASSLGGRGNEQFF.

This clone was found once. The V call is TRBV15, the J call TRBJ2-1; maybe TRBD1 (5 bases). With 1 base removed from V and 4 bases from J, the gap between germline ends came to 11 bases. Looked up from germline, CDR1 is LNHNV and CDR2 is YYDKDF (reference sequence). The CDR3 length is 15 residues. CDR3 region: CATSRVGAPYNEQFF. The CDR3 bases are TGTGCCACCAGCAGAGTAGGGGCCCCTTACAATGAGCAGTTCTTC.

This clone was seen a few times. The chain has TRBV7-9 and TRBJ2-1; 10 bases are shared with TRBD2. V was clipped by 1 base and J by 8 bases; unmatched bases: 11. Germline V gene sequence: CDR1 SEHNR, CDR2 FQNEAQ (reference sequence). CDR3 length: 17 residues. CDR3 residues: CASSLGAGLALADEQFF. The CDR3 DNA reads TGTGCCAGCAGCTTAGGAGCGGGACTAGCGCTGGCGGATGAGCAGTTCTTC.

CDR3 in amino acids: CASSPAASTAGLSYEQYF. Here the CDR3 DNA reads TGTGCCAGCTCACCAGCAGCCTCCACCGCAGGTCTCTCCTACGAGCAGTACTTC. The rearrangement joins TRBV18 to TRBJ2-7; D remains unclear. The CDR3 has 18 residues. The V end lost 2 bases, the J end lost 0 bases, and 20 bases lay between the germline ends. Germline assignment: CDR1 KGHSH and CDR2 LQKENI.

This clone was counted a few times. V and J are TRBV19 and TRBJ1-5; TRBD1 is a possible D gene (5 bases). V lost 8 bases, J lost 4 bases, and 18 bases lay in between. The germline gives CDR1 LNHDA, CDR2 SQIVND (reference sequence). The CDR3 has 15 residues. The CDR3 reads CASAPERGLNQPQHF. CDR3 in DNA: TGTGCCAGTGCCCCTGAGAGGGGACTTAATCAGCCCCAGCATTTT.

The chain joins TRBV5-4 to TRBJ2-7; a possible D gene is TRBD2 (6 bases). This CDR3 contains 13 residues. The V and J ends lost 4 bases and 6 bases respectively, with 14 bases between them. Germline V gene sequence: CDR1 SGHNT, CDR2 YYREEE (reference sequence). Here the CDR3 reads CASSGHRLGEQYF. In nucleotides, the CDR3 is TGTGCCAGCAGCGGCCATAGACTAGGCGAGCAGTACTTC.

The genes are TRBV30 and TRBJ2-2; D is possibly TRBD1 (5 bases). This CDR3 contains 14 residues. Germline CDR1 is GTSNPN and CDR2 is SVGIG (reference sequence). With 3 bases removed from V and 8 bases from J, the gap between germline ends came to 16 bases. The CDR3 region is CAWRYKGYSGELFF. CDR3 DNA: TGTGCCTGGAGATACAAGGGGTATAGTGGGGAGCTGTTTTTT.

This clone occurred once. The V and J genes are TRBV6-5 and TRBJ2-1; D perhaps matches TRBD1 (6 bases). Germline-derived CDR1 and CDR2 are MNHEY and SVGAGI. The CDR3 covers 14 residues. V was clipped by 3 bases and J by 6 bases, with 12 bases between them. The CDR3 region is CASSYQGKTNEQFF. The CDR3 DNA reads TGTGCCAGCAGTTATCAGGGGAAAACCAATGAGCAGTTCTTC.

The V call is TRBV29-1, the J call TRBJ2-1; 9 bases are shared with TRBD2. In germline, CDR1 is SQVTM, CDR2 ANQGSEA. Trimming at V came to 1 base and at J to 4 bases, leaving 8 bases not matched to a gene. This CDR3 comprises 16 residues. CDR3 nucleotides: TGCAGCGTTGAAGGGGGACTAGCCACAAAATACAATGAGCAGTTCTTC. Protein: CSVEGGLATKYNEQFF.

The chain employs TRBV24-1 and TRBJ2-5, with 7 bases lining up with TRBD1. Unmatched junction bases numbered 4, after V lost 7 bases and J lost 3 bases. The CDR3 spans 13 residues. CDR1 and CDR2 from the germline V gene are KGHDR and SFDVKD. As DNA, the CDR3 is TGTGCCACCAGACAAACAGGGGAAGAGACCCAGTACTTC. Encoded protein: CATRQTGEETQYF.

The chain couples TRBV6-5 to TRBJ2-2; 8 bases match TRBD2. V shed 8 bases and J 5 bases; nucleotides not matched to a gene: 7. The germline V gene encodes CDR1 MNHEY and CDR2 SVGAGI. CDR3 length: 14 residues. The CDR3 DNA reads TGTGCCAGCTCGGGGGGGGTTAGTACCGGGGAGCTGTTTTTT. It is translated as CASSGGVSTGELFF.

This clone was counted a few times. The rearrangement links TRBV27 to TRBJ1-1; no clear D gene. Trimming took 0 bases from V and 3 from J, leaving 8 bases between them. The CDR3 loop spans 14 amino acids. The germline CDR1 and CDR2 sequences are MNHEY and SMNVEV (reference sequence). As DNA, the CDR3 is TGTGCCAGCAGTTTATCTGGCCGGGACACTGAAGCTTTCTTT. This sequence encodes CASSLSGRDTEAFF.

The chain employs TRBV28 and TRBJ1-2; a weak D match, TRBD1 (6 bases). The CDR3 spans 15 residues. Trimming took 3 bases from V and 4 from J, leaving 15 bases between them. CDR1 MDHEN and CDR2 SYDVKM come from the germline V gene. The CDR3 loop reads CASSLGGARIYGYTF. CDR3 sequence (DNA): TGTGCCAGCAGTTTGGGGGGGGCGCGTATCTATGGCTACACCTTC.

The rearrangement joins TRBV28 to TRBJ2-7; D perhaps matches TRBD1 (5 bases). This CDR3 spans 15 amino acids. From germline, CDR1 is MDHEN and CDR2 SYDVKM. The V end lost 6 bases, the J end lost 1 base, and 16 bases lay between the germline ends. In nucleotides, the CDR3 is TGTGCCAGCAGACCAGGACAACTTTTATCCTACGAGCAGTACTTC. This encodes CASRPGQLLSYEQYF.

The V gene is TRBV9, the J gene TRBJ1-2, with D possibly matching TRBD1 (6 bases). The V gene lost 3 bases and the J gene lost 4 bases, with 10 bases spanning the gap. In germline, CDR1 is SGDLS, CDR2 YYNGEE. The CDR3 runs 13 residues. CDR3 sequence: CASSGGQPYGYTF. In DNA, the CDR3 is TGTGCCAGCAGCGGAGGACAGCCCTATGGCTACACCTTC.

This chain uses TRBV10-3 with TRBJ2-3; 8 positions agree with TRBD2. Germline loops: CDR1 ENHRY, CDR2 SYGVKD. Losses at the gene ends were 8 bases for V and 4 bases for J; bases not matched to a gene: 8. CDR3 length: 14 residues. CDR3 coding DNA: TGTGCCATCGGTCTAGCGGGTAACGCAGATACGCAGTATTTT. Its protein is CAIGLAGNADTQYF.

The chain couples TRBV28 to TRBJ1-3, with a weak D call TRBD1 (6 bases). The germline V gene has CDR1 MDHEN and CDR2 SYDVKM. The length of the CDR3 is 16 residues. Trimming took 3 bases from V and 0 from J, leaving 12 bases between them. The CDR3 DNA reads TGTGCCAGCAGTTTGCGCCAGGGGATCTCTGGAAACACCATATATTTT. Translating it yields CASSLRQGISGNTIYF.

The V and J genes are TRBV30 and TRBJ2-7, with D possibly matching TRBD2 (6 bases). The V gene's germline CDR1 is GTSNPN and CDR2 SVGIG (reference sequence). V was trimmed by 3 bases and J by 0 bases, leaving 9 bases between them. The CDR3 spans 13 residues. DNA of the CDR3: TGTGCCTGGAGAGGGACTCCCTCCTACGAGCAGTACTTC. It translates to CAWRGTPSYEQYF.

This clone was seen just once. The V and J genes are TRBV2 and TRBJ2-5; D perhaps matches TRBD1 (5 bases). V was cut by 4 bases and J by 7 bases, with 19 bases left in between. The V gene's germline CDR1 is SNHLY and CDR2 FYNNEI. This CDR3 has 15 residues. CDR3 in DNA: TGTGCCAGCAGTGGTATAGGGGCCACACTGGGGACCCAGTACTTC. Protein product: CASSGIGATLGTQYF.

V is TRBV4-1 and J is TRBJ2-5; D is possibly TRBD2 (7 bases). The CDR3 is made up of 15 amino acids. V lost 4 bases, J lost 3 bases, and 15 bases lay in between. Germline CDR1 MGHRA, CDR2 YSYEKL. The CDR3 region is CASSLGGGPEETQYF. CDR3 coding DNA: TGCGCCAGCAGCCTAGGGGGAGGGCCCGAAGAGACCCAGTACTTC.

The chain employs TRBV11-2 and TRBJ1-5; 7 bases map to TRBD1. The germline gives CDR1 SGHAT, CDR2 FQNNGV. The CDR3 has 15 amino acids. The ends lost 1 base at V and 7 bases at J; junction bases unmatched: 7. The CDR3 sequence is CASSLGQGDRQPQHF. CDR3 nucleotides: TGTGCCAGCAGCTTAGGACAGGGAGACCGACAGCCCCAGCATTTT.

This sequence joins TRBV9 and TRBJ2-3, with 11 bases aligning to TRBD2. The CDR3 is 16 residues long. Germline V gene data show CDR1 as SGDLS and CDR2 as YYNGEE. Trimming took 3 bases from V and 3 from J; bases not matched to a gene: 6. CDR3 coding DNA: TGTGCCAGCAGCGGCTCCGGGACTAGCGGTACAGATACGCAGTATTTT. Translating gives CASSGSGTSGTDTQYF.

This clone was seen a single time. The chain uses TRBV19 and TRBJ1-6; TRBD1 agrees at 9 bases. This CDR3 has 15 amino acids. The V segment lost 4 bases and the J segment 9 bases; nucleotides outside the gene matches: 7. Germline-derived CDR1 and CDR2 are LNHDA and SQIVND (reference sequence). Written as DNA, the CDR3 is TGTGCCAGTAGTAACCGGGACAGGGATATTTCACCCCTCCACTTT. Its translation is CASSNRDRDISPLHF.

This rearrangement joins TRBV27 to TRBJ2-1; 16 nucleotides align to TRBD2. V gave up 6 bases and J gave up 6 bases; unmatched junction bases: 2. The CDR3 consists of 15 residues. CDR1 is MNHEY and CDR2 is SMNVEV in the germline V gene (reference sequence). CDR3 residues: CASRGLAGGRNEQFF. The CDR3 DNA is TGTGCCAGCAGGGGACTAGCGGGAGGGCGCAATGAGCAGTTCTTC.

The J gene is TRBJ1-5, the V gene TRBV7-3; D not resolved. V gave up 3 bases and J gave up 0 bases, with 9 bases separating them. In germline, CDR1 is SGHTA, CDR2 FQGTGA. CDR3 size: 15 residues. The CDR3 loop reads CASSFGGNSNQPQHF. The CDR3 DNA reads as TGTGCCAGCAGCTTCGGAGGAAATAGCAATCAGCCCCAGCATTTT.

The chain has TRBV7-2 and TRBJ2-7, with 9 bases aligning to TRBD1. This CDR3 is built from 13 residues. Germline CDR1 is SGHTA and CDR2 is FQGNSA. With V trimmed by 6 bases and J by 5 bases, 5 bases remained unmatched. Written as DNA, the CDR3 is TGTGCCAGCAGGTATACAGGGGGCCACGAGCAGTACTTC. As protein: CASRYTGGHEQYF.

The chain recombines TRBV3-1 (or the pseudogene TRBV3-2) with TRBJ2-5, with D tentatively TRBD2 (5 bases). With 4 bases removed from V and 0 bases from J, the gap between germline ends came to 9 bases. CDR1 and CDR2 from the germline V gene are LGHDT and YNNKEL (reference sequence). The CDR3 contains 14 residues. The CDR3 loop is CASSRPGNQETQYF. The CDR3 nucleotides read TGTGCCAGCAGCCGCCCGGGGAACCAAGAGACCCAGTACTTC.

This sequence joins TRBV27 and TRBJ2-7, with 8 bases matching TRBD1. Germline lookup yields CDR1 MNHEY and CDR2 SMNVEV (reference sequence). The CDR3 spans 18 residues. V lost 4 bases to trimming and J lost 0 bases; unmatched junction nucleotides: 14. CDR3 in DNA: TGTGCCAGCAGTTATTCGATAAACCGGGACAGGACCTCCTACGAGCAGTACTTC. Protein sequence: CASSYSINRDRTSYEQYF.

This chain joins TRBV30 and TRBJ1-5; D remains ambiguous. CDR3 length equals 14 residues. CDR1 GTSNPN and CDR2 SVGIG come from the germline V gene (reference sequence). V lost 2 bases and J 5 bases, leaving 13 bases between the germline ends. The CDR3 loop reads CAWSLGIRDQPQHF. The CDR3 DNA reads TGTGCCTGGAGTCTCGGGATTAGGGATCAGCCCCAGCATTTT.

With regard to this clone: Other nucleotide sequences in the sample specify the same CDR3. The chain is built from TRBV2 and TRBJ1-4; 8 nucleotides line up with TRBD1. Trimming took 4 bases from V and 6 from J; bases not matched to a gene: 4. The CDR3 contains 14 residues. Per the germline V gene, CDR1 is SNHLY and CDR2 is FYNNEI. This CDR3 reads CASSGNRGDEKLFF. The CDR3 DNA sequence: TGTGCCAGCAGTGGGAACAGGGGGGATGAAAAACTGTTTTTT.

For this clone: At one end, the junction sequence differs from germline, possibly due to a read error. The chain recombines TRBV19 with TRBJ2-5, with 11 positions matching TRBD2. Germline values: CDR1 LNHDA, CDR2 SQIVND (reference sequence). This CDR3 spans 14 amino acids. This chain's CDR3 is CASRIAGGGETQYF. For the CDR3, the DNA is TGTGCCAGTAGGATAGCGGGAGGGGGTGAGACCCAGTACTTC.